What follows is one T cell receptor (beta chain) and its context. Its antigen remains unidentified. This CDR3 is also generated by other DNA sequences in the sample. This sample is drawn from a study of shared clonotypes between healthy human individuals. Repertoires were generated with immunoSEQ multiplex PCR, while TCRdb's copy carries only in-frame clones and drops some. The table shows 400,000 or so clones, with 90% to 98% occurring only once. This CDR3 has 14 residues. The germline gives CDR1 LNHDA, CDR2 SQIVND (reference sequence). V shed 2 bases, J shed 6 bases, and the junction held 1 base outside the gene matches. Overall study results and limits: A limitation of the genetic and exposure-history diversity represented arose from few donors.

The sample consisted of memory CD8+ T cells sorted from blood. As to subset: CD45RO+ cells pooled with CCR7-negative TemRA cells. The receptor's source is a man aged 25 to 40 in good health. The J gene is TRBJ2-1, the V gene TRBV19; 10 bases are a match to TRBD2. The CDR3 region has the DNA TGTGCCAGTAGTATAAGACTAGCGGGCAATGAGCAGTTCTTC. Translated, it gives CASSIRLAGNEQFF.